These 5 T cell receptor beta chains originate from one sample sequenced in a study of vaccination and CD4 T cells after COVID-19. Sequencing of the DNA from cultured CD4+ T cells was carried out with the Oncomine TCR Beta short-read assay. TCRdb re-called the PCR reads with MiXCR, one entry per CDR3 protein. The sample carries 3,000 to 4,000 distinct CDR3 sequences, around 17% recorded once. Their antigens remain unidentified. This sample's treatment: roughly ten-day PBMC culture with coronavirus spike peptide pools or control peptides (ViraFEST assay). Sequencing used CD4+ T cells from blood, cultured in vitro. The receptors shown here come from a human donor who had recovered from COVID-19.

The chain links TRBV11-2 to TRBJ2-2, with 9 bases identical to TRBD1. The CDR3 length is 16 residues. Germline V gene sequence: CDR1 SGHAT, CDR2 FQNNGV. V shed 3 bases and J 3 bases; nucleotides not matched to a gene: 5. Written as DNA, the CDR3 is TGTGCCAGCAGCTTCGGGACAGGGATCTACACCGGGGAGCTGTTTTTT. It is translated as CASSFGTGIYTGELFF.

The chain uses TRBV25-1 and TRBJ2-2, with D perhaps TRBD2 (6 bases). The CDR3 contains 14 residues. The germline gives CDR1 MGHDK, CDR2 SYGVNS. V was trimmed by 6 bases and J by 1 base, leaving 9 bases between them. The chain's CDR3 is CASRDYQNTGELFF. The CDR3, as DNA: TGTGCCAGCAGGGACTACCAGAACACCGGGGAGCTGTTTTTT.

This clonotype is medium-sized in the sample. The chain has TRBV20-1 and TRBJ1-5; D may be TRBD1 (5 bases). CDR1 is DFQATT, CDR2 SNEGSKA, per germline (reference sequence). There are 12 residues in the CDR3. Trimming stripped 5 bases from V and 1 base from J, with 6 bases between. CDR3 coding DNA: TGCAGTGCTGGGGACAGCAATCAGCCCCAGCATTTT. Translated: CSAGDSNQPQHF.

As to this clonotype: The final CDR3 position lacks the conserved phenylalanine or tryptophan, pointing to a likely read error. The chain joins TRBV12-3 or TRBV12-4 to TRBJ1-2; D unresolved. V lost 3 bases to trimming and J lost 2 bases, with 7 bases between them. This CDR3 is 13 amino acids long. The CDR3 here is CASSFMVNYGYTL. The CDR3 nucleotides are TGTGCCAGCAGTTTCATGGTCAACTATGGCTACACCCTC.

This clonotype showed up just a few times. The chain combines TRBV6-9 with TRBJ2-1; D ambiguous. The CDR3 is made up of 13 amino acids. Deletions cut 11 bases from V and 4 bases from J, with 15 bases between. Germline loops: CDR1 MNHGY, CDR2 SVAAGI. CDR3 sequence (DNA): TGTGCCCCCTCCGGGCTGGTATACAATGAGCAGTTCTTC. Protein sequence: CAPSGLVYNEQFF.